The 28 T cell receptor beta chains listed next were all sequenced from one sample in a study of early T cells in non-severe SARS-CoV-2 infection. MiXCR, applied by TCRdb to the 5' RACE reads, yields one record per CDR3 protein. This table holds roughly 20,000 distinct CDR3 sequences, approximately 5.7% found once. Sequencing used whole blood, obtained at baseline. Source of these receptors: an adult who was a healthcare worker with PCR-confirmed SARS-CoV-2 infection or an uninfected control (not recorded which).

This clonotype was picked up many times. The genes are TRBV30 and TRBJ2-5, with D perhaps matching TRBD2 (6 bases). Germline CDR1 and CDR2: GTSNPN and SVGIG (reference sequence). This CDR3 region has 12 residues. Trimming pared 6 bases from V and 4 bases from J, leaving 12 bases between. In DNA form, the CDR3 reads TGTGCCTGCACCTTGGGGGGAGAGACCCAGTACTTC. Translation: CACTLGGETQYF.

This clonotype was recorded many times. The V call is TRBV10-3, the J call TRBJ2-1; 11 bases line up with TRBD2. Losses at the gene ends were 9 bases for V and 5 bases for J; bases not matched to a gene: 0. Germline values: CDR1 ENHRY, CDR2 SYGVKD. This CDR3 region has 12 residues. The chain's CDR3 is CAMGLADNEQFF. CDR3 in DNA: TGTGCCATGGGACTAGCGGACAATGAGCAGTTCTTC.

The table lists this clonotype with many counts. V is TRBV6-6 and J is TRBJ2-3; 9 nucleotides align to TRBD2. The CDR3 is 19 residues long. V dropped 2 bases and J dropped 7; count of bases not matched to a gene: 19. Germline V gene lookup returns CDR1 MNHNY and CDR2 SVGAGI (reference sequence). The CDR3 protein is CASSYGAGGRQKALYTQYF. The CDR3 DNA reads TGTGCCAGCAGTTACGGAGCGGGGGGCCGACAAAAGGCCCTTTATACGCAGTATTTT.

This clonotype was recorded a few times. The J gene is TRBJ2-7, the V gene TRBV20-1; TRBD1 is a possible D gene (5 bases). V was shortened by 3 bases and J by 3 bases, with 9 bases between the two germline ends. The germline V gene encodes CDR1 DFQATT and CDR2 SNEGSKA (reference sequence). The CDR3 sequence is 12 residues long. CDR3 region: CSASSQGYEQYF. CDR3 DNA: TGCAGTGCTAGTTCGCAGGGCTACGAGCAGTACTTC.

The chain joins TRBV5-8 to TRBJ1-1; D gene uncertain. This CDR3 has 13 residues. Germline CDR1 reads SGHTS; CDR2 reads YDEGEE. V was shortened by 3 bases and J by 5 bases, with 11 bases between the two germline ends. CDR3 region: CASSSDTGTEAFF. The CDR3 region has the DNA TGTGCCAGCAGCTCAGACACGGGGACTGAAGCTTTCTTT.

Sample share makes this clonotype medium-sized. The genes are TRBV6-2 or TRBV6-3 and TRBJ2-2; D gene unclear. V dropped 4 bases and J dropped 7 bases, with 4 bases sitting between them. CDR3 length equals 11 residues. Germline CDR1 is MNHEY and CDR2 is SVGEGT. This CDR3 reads CASSSSGELFF. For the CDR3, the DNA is TGTGCCAGCAGTTCCAGCGGGGAGCTGTTTTTT.

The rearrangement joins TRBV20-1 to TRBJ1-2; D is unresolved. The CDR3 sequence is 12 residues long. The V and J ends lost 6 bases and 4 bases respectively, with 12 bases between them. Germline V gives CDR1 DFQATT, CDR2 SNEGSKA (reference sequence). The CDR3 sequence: CSAPEAPYGYTF. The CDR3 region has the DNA TGCAGTGCCCCGGAGGCCCCCTATGGCTACACCTTC.

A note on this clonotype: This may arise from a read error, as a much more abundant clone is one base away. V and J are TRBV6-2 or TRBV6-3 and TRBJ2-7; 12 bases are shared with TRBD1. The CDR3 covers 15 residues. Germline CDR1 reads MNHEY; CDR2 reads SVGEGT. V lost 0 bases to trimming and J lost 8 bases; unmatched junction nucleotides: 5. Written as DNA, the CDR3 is TGTGCCAGCAGTTACTCTACGGGACAGGGGGCGAAGCAGTACTTC. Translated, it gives CASSYSTGQGAKQYF.

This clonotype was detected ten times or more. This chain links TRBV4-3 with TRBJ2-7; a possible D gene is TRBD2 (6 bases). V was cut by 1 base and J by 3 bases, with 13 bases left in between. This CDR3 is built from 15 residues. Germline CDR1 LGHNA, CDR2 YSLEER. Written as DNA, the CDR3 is TGCGCCAGCAGCCAAGTGTGGAGGGGAGGCTACGAGCAGTACTTC. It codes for CASSQVWRGGYEQYF.

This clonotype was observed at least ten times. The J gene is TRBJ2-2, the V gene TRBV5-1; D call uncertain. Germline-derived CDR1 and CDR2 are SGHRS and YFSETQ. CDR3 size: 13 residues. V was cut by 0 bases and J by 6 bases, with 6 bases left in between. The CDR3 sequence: CASSLVSPGELFF. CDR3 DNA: TGCGCCAGCAGCTTGGTCAGCCCCGGGGAGCTGTTTTTT.

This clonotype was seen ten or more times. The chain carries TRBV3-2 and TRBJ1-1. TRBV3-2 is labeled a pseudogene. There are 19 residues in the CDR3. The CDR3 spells CASSQRGWALLPMNTEAFF. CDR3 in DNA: TGTGCCAGCAGCCAAAGGGGGTGGGCCCTACTCCCCATGAACACTGAAGCTTTCTTT.

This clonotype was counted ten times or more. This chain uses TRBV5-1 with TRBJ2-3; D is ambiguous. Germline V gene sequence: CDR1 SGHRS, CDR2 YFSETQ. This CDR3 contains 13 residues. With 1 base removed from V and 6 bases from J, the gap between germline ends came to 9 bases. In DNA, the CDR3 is TGCGCCAGCAGCTTGATCCTTGGGGATACGCAGTATTTT. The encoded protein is CASSLILGDTQYF.

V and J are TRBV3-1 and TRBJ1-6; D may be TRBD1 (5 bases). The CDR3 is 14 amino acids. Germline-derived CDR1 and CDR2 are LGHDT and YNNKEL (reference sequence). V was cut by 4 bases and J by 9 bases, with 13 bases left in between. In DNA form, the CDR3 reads TGTGCCAGCAGCCCCTCGAGACAGACTTCACCCCTCCACTTT. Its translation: CASSPSRQTSPLHF.

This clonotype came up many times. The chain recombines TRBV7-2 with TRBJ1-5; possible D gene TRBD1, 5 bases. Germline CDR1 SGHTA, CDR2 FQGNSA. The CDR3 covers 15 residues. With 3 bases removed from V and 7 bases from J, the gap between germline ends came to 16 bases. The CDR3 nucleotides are TGTGCCAGCAGCTTGTTGGCGGGGGATCGCCAGCCCCAGCATTTT. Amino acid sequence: CASSLLAGDRQPQHF.

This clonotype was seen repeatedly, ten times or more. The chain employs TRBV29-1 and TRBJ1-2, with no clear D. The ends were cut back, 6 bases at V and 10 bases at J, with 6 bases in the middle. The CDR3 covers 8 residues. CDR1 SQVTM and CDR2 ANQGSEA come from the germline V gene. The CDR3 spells CSVLFYTF. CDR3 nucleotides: TGCAGCGTCCTTTTCTACACCTTC.

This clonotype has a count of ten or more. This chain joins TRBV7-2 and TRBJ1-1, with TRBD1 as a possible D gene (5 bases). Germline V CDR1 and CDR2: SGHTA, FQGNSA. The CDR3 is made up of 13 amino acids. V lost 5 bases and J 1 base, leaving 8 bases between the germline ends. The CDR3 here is CASSLTENTEAFF. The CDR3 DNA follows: TGTGCCAGCAGCCTGACAGAGAACACTGAAGCTTTCTTT.

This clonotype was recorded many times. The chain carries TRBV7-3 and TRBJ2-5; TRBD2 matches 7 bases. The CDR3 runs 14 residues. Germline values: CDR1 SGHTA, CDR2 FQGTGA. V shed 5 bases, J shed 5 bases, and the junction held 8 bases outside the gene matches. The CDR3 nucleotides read TGTGCCAGCAGCGCGATGGGAGGGATGGAGACCCAGTACTTC. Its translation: CASSAMGGMETQYF.

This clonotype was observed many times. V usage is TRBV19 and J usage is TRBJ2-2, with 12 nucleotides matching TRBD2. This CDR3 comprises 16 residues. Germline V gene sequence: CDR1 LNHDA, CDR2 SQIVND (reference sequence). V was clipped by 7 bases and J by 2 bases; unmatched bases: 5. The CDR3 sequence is CASTRLAGANTGELFF. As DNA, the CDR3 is TGTGCCAGTACGAGACTAGCGGGGGCTAACACCGGGGAGCTGTTTTTT. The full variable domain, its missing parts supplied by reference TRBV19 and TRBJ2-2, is DGGITQSPKYLFRKEGQNVTLSCEQNLNHDAMYWYRQDPGQGLRLIYYSQIVNDFQKGDIAEGYSVSREKKESFPLTVTSAQKNPTAFYLCASTRLAGANTGELFFGEGSRLTVL.

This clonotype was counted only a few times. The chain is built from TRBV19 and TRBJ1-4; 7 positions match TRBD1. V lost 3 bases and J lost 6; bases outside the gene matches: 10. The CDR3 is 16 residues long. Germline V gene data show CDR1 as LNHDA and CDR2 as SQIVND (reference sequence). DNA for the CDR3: TGTGCCAGTAGTATTCGTTCCGGGACAGCTTATGAAAAACTGTTTTTT. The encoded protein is CASSIRSGTAYEKLFF.

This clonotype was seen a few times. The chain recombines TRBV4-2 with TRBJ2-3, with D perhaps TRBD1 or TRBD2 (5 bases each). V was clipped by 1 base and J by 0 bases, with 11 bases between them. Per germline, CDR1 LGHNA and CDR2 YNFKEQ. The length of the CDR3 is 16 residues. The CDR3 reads CASSQGGSGSTDTQYF. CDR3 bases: TGTGCCAGCAGCCAAGGGGGGTCGGGGAGCACAGATACGCAGTATTTT.

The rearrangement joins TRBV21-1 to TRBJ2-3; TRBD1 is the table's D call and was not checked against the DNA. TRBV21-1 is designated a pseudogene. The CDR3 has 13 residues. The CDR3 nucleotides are TGTGCCAGCCAACTTCGTACCGGGGATACGCAGTATTTT. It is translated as CASQLRTGDTQYF.

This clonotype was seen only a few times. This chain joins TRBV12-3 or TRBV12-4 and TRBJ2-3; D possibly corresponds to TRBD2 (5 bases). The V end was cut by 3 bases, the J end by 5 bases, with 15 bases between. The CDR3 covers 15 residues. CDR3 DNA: TGTGCCAGCAGTTTCCTACTAGGCCCGCGAGATACGCAGTATTTT. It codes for CASSFLLGPRDTQYF.

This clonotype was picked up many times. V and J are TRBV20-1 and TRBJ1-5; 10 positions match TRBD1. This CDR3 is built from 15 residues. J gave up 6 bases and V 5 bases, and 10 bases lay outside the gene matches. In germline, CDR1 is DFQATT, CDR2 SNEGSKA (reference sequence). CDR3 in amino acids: CSAGSPGQGSQPQHF. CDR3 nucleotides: TGCAGTGCTGGATCGCCGGGACAGGGGAGTCAGCCCCAGCATTTT.

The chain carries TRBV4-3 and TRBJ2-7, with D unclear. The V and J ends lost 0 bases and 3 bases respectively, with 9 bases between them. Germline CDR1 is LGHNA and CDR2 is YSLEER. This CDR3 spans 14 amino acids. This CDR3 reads CASSQDVQSYEQYF. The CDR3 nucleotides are TGCGCCAGCAGCCAAGATGTACAGAGCTACGAGCAGTACTTC.

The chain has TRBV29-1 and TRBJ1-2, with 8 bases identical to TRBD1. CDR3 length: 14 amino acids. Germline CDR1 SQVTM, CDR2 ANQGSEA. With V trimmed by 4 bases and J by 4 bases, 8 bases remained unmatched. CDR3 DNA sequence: TGCAGCGTTGGCGGACAGGGTGAAGCCTATGGCTACACCTTC. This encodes CSVGGQGEAYGYTF.

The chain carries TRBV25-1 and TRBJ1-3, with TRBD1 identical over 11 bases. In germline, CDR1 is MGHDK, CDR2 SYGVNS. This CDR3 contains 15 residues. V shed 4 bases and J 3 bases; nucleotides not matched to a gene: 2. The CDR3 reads CASSGTGGFGNTIYF. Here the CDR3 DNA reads TGTGCCAGCAGTGGGACAGGGGGCTTTGGAAACACCATATATTTT.

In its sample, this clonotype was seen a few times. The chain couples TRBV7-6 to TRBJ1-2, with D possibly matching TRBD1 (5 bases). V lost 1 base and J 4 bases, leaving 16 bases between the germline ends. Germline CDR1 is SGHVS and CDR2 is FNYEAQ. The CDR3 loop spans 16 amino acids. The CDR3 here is CASSLVQDSSTYGYTF. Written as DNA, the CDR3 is TGTGCCAGCAGCTTAGTACAGGATTCCTCTACCTATGGCTACACCTTC.

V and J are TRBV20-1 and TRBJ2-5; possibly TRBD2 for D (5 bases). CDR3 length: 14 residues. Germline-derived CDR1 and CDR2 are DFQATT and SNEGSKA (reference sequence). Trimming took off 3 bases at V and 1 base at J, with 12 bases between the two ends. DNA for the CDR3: TGCAGTGCTAGGGCTGCGGAGGCCCAAGAGACCCAGTACTTC. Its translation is CSARAAEAQETQYF.